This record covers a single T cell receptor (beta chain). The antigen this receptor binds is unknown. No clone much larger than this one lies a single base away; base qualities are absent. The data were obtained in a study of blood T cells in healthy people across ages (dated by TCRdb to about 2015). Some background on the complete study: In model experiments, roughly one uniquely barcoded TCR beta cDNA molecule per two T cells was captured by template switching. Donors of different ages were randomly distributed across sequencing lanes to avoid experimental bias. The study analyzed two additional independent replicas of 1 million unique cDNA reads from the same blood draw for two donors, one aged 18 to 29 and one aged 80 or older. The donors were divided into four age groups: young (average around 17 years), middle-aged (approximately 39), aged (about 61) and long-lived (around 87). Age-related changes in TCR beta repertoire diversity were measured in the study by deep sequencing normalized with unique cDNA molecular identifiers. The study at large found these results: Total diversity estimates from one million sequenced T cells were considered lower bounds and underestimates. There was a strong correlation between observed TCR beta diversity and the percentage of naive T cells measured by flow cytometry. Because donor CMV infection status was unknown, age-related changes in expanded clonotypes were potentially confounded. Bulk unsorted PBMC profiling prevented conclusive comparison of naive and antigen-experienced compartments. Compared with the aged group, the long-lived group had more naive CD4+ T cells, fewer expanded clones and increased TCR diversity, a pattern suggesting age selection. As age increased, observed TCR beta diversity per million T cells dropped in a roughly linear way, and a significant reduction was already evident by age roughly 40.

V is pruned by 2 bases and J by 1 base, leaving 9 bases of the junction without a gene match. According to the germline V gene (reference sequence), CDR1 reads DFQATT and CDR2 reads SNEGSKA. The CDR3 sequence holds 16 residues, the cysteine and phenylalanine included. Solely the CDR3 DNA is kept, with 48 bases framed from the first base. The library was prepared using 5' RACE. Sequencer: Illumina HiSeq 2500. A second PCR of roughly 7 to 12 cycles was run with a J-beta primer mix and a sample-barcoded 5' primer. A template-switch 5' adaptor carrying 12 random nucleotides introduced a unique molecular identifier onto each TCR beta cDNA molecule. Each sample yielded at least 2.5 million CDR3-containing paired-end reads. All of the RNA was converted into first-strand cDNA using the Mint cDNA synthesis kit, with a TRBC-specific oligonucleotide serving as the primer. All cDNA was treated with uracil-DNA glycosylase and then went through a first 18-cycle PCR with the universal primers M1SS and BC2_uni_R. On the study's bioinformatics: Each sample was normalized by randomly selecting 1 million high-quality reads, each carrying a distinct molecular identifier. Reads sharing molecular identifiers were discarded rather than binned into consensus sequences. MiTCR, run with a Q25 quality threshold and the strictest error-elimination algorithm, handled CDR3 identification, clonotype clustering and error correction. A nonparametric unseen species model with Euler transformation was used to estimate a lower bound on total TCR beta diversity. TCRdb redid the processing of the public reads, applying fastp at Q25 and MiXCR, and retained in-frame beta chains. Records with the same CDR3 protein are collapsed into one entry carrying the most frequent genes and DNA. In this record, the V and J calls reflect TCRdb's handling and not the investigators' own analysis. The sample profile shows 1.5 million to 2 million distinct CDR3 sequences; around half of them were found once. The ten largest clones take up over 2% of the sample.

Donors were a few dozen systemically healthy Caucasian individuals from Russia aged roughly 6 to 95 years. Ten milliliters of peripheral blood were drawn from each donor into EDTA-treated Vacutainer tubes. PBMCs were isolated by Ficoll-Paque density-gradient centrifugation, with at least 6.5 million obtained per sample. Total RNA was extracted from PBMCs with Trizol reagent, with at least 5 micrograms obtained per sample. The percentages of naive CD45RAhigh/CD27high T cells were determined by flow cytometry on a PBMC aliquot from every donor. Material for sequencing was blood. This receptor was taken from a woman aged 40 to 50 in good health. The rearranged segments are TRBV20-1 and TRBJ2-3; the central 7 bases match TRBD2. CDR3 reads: CSARPPSGPRTDTQYF. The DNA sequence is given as TGCAGTGCTAGACCCCCTAGCGGACCCCGCACAGATACGCAGTATTTT.